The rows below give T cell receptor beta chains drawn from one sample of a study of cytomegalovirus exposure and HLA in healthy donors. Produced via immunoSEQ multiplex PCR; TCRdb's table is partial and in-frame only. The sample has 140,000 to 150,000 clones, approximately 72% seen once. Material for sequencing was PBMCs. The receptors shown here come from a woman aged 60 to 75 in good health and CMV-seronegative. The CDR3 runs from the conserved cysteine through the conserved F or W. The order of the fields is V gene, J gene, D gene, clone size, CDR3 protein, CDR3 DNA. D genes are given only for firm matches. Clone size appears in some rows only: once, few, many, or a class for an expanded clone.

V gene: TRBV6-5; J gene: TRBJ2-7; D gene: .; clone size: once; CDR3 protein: CASSWGASGPYEQYF; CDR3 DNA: TGTGCCAGCTCGTGGGGGGCTAGCGGTCCCTACGAGCAGTACTTC
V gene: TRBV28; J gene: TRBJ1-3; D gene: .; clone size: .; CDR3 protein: CASSPQSSGNTIYF; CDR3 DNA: TGTGCCAGCAGTCCCCAATCTAGTGGAAACACCATATATTTT
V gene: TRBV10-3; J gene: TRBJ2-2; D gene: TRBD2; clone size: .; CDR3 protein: CAIRTSGVFGELFF; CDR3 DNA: TGTGCCATCCGGACTAGCGGGGTTTTCGGGGAGCTGTTTTTT
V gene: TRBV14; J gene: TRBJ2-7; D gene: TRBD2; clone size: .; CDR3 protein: CASSLRPGLGSEQYF; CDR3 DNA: TGTGCCAGCAGCCTCCGACCGGGACTAGGATCCGAGCAGTACTTC
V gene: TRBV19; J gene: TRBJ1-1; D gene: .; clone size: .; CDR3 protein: CASSSFATRTEAFF; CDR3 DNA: TGTGCCAGTAGTAGTTTTGCAACTCGGACTGAAGCTTTCTTT
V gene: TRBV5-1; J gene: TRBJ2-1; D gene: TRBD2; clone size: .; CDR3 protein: CASSLGRREGRREQFF; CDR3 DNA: TGCGCCAGCAGCTTGGGCAGGCGGGAGGGCCGAAGGGAGCAGTTCTTC
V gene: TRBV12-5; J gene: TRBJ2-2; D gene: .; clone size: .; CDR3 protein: CASAVGGANTGELFF; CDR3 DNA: TGTGCTAGTGCCGTGGGGGGGGCCAACACCGGGGAGCTGTTTTTT
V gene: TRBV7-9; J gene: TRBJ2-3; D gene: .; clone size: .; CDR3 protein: CSSSLVQGWVTDTQYF; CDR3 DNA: TGTTCCAGCAGCTTAGTTCAGGGATGGGTCACAGATACGCAGTATTTT
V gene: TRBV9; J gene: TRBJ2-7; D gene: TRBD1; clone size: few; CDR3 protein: CASSVDGTGGGEQYF; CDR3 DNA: TGTGCCAGCAGCGTAGACGGGACAGGGGGAGGCGAGCAGTACTTC
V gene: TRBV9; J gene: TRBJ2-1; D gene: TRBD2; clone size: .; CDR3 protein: CASSVRGAGDYNEQFF; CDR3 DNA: TGTGCCAGCAGCGTAAGGGGAGCGGGAGACTACAATGAGCAGTTCTTC
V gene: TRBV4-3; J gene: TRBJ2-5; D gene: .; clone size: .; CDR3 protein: CASSQGVGQGKTQYF; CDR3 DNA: TGCGCCAGCAGCCAAGGAGTGGGGCAGGGGAAGACCCAGTACTTC
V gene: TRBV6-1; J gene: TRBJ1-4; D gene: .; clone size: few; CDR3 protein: CATSVGGGREKLFF; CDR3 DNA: TGTGCCACCTCGGTTGGGGGAGGGCGTGAAAAACTGTTTTTT
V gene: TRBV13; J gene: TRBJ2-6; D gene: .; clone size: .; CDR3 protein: CASSSNSGANVLTF; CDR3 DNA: TGTGCCAGCAGTTCAAACTCTGGGGCCAACGTCCTGACTTTC
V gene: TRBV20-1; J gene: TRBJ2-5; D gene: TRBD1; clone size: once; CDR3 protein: CSAHTGAQYF; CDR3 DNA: TGCAGTGCTCACACAGGGGCCCAGTACTTC
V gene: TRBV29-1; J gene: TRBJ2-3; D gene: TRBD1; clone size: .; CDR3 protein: CSVDRGTDTQYF; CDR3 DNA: TGCAGCGTTGACAGGGGGACAGATACGCAGTATTTT
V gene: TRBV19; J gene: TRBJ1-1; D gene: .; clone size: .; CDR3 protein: CASSIRPRAWTEAFF; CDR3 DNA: TGTGCCAGTAGTATACGTCCCAGGGCCTGGACTGAAGCTTTCTTT
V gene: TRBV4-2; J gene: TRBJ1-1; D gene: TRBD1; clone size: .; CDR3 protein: CASSLGQGAGNTEAFF; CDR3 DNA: TGTGCCAGCAGCCTGGGACAGGGGGCGGGGAACACTGAAGCTTTCTTT
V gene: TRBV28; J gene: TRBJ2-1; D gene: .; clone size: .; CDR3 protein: CASTTIVGLANEQFF; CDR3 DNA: TGTGCCAGCACCACCATAGTAGGGCTAGCCAATGAGCAGTTCTTC
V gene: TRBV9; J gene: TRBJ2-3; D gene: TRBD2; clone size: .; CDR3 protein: CASSVEGLAGVRDTQYF; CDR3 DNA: TGTGCCAGCAGCGTAGAGGGACTAGCGGGAGTGAGAGATACGCAGTATTTT
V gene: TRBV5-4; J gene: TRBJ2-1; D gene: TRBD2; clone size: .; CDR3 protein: CASRPGTKPNNEQFF; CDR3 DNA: TGTGCCAGCAGACCTGGGACTAAGCCTAACAATGAGCAGTTCTTC
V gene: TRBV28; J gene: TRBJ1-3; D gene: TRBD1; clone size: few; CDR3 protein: CASSLLTGIISGNTIYF; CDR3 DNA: TGTGCCAGCAGTTTGTTGACAGGGATTATCTCCGGAAACACCATATATTTT
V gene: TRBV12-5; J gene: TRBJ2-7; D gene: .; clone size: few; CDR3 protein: CASGFLGAYEQYF; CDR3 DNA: TGTGCTAGTGGTTTCCTAGGGGCCTACGAGCAGTACTTC
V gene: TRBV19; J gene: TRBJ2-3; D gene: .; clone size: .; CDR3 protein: CASSHSGAITDTQYF; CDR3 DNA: TGTGCCAGTAGCCACTCTGGGGCTATCACAGATACGCAGTATTTT
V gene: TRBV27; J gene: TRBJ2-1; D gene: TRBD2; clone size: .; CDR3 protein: CASSISLAGSSYNEQFF; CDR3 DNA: TGTGCCAGCAGTATAAGTCTAGCGGGGAGCTCCTACAATGAGCAGTTCTTC
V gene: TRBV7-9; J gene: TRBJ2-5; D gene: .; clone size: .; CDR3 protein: CASSLDGSAGETQYF; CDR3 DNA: TGTGCCAGCAGCTTAGACGGCTCGGCGGGAGAGACCCAGTACTTC
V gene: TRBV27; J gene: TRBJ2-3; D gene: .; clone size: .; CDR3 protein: CASSSGTDTQYF; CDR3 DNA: TGTGCCAGCAGTTCGGGCACAGATACGCAGTATTTT